Sequencing of this T cell receptor beta chain was carried out in a study of CD8+CD57+ T cells in acquired aplastic anemia. Study information: When averaged, DNA from sorted CD4+ and CD8+ cells came to 3.2 ug. Findings and limits, study-wide: A set of twenty-nine CD8+ CDR3 sequences was shared between patients and controls, and these sequences appeared highly expressed in patients.

In regard to this clonotype: Its specificity is not known.

CDR3 and TCR beta VDJ profiling relied on a genomic DNA template. TCRdb ran MiXCR on the reads and lists one entry per CDR3 protein. The sample consists of approximately 200,000 distinct CDR3 sequences, over 60% of them appearing once. The receptor was derived from a human donor in good health. The sequencing input was sorted CD4+, CD8+, or CD8+CD57+ T cells (not recorded which) from PBMCs.

DNA for the CDR3: TGTGCCTGGAGTCCGATGAACACTGAAGCTTTCTTT. This codes for CAWSPMNTEAFF. The genes are TRBV30 and TRBJ1-1; no clear D. Trimming removed 2 bases at V and 0 bases at J, with 4 bases between. The length of the CDR3 is 12 residues. CDR1 and CDR2 from the germline V gene are GTSNPN and SVGIG (reference sequence).